A single sample gave rise to the 9 T cell receptor beta chains below, sequenced in a study of T cells after yellow fever vaccination. Via MiXCR, TCRdb re-called the 5' RACE reads, giving one row per CDR3 protein. Seen here are over 250,000 distinct CDR3 sequences, over 4.5% observed once, and the top ten hold 2.5% to 4%. Specimen: CD4+ T cells sorted from PBMCs, collected on the day of the yellow fever booster vaccination. These receptors came from a man younger than 35 who received the YFV17D yellow fever vaccine.

This chain uses TRBV25-1 with TRBJ1-1; maybe TRBD1 (5 bases). Trimming left V 6 bases short and J 0 bases short, with 11 bases between. The CDR3 extends over 14 amino acids. Germline-derived CDR1 and CDR2 are MGHDK and SYGVNS. The CDR3 reads CASRGTEMNTEAFF. As DNA, the CDR3 is TGTGCCAGCAGAGGGACGGAGATGAACACTGAAGCTTTCTTT.

This clonotype was recorded at least ten times. The chain uses TRBV6-6 and TRBJ2-7, with D maybe TRBD1 (6 bases). Per the germline V gene, CDR1 is MNHNY and CDR2 is SVGAGI (reference sequence). The CDR3 extends over 14 amino acids. Deletions cut 2 bases from V and 4 bases from J, with 12 bases between. In DNA form, the CDR3 reads TGTGCCAGCAGTTACCGCGCAGGGGAGTACGAGCAGTACGTC. This codes for CASSYRAGEYEQYV.

There are many counts of this clonotype. The chain has TRBV15 and TRBJ2-3; D is perhaps TRBD1 (5 bases). Trimming removed 1 base at V and 4 bases at J, with 9 bases between. Germline loops: CDR1 LNHNV, CDR2 YYDKDF (reference sequence). The CDR3 totals 14 residues. This chain's CDR3 is CATSRGQGSDTQYF. In nucleotides, the CDR3 is TGTGCCACCAGCAGAGGGCAGGGCTCAGATACGCAGTATTTT.

This clonotype appeared a few times. At one boundary the junction diverges from the germline segment, which might be a read error. The genes are TRBV4-3 and TRBJ2-2, with 7 positions matching TRBD1. The CDR3 is 14 amino acids. Germline lookup yields CDR1 LGHNA and CDR2 YSLEER. The CDR3 bases are TGCGCCAGCAGCCTGACAGGGAACATCGGGGAGCTGTTTTTT. Amino acids: CASSLTGNIGELFF.

This clonotype was found many times. This sequence joins TRBV29-1 and TRBJ2-1, with D tentatively TRBD1 (5 bases). CDR3 length: 14 amino acids. Trimming pared 7 bases from V and 2 bases from J, leaving 15 bases between. Germline V gene lookup returns CDR1 SQVTM and CDR2 ANQGSEA. In DNA form, the CDR3 reads TGCAGCGCCGAGGACACTGGGACCTACAATGAGCAGTTCTTC. This codes for CSAEDTGTYNEQFF.

This clonotype occurred a few times. The rearrangement joins TRBV20-1 to TRBJ2-5; D may be TRBD1 or TRBD2 (6 bases each). The ends were cut back, 6 bases at V and 5 bases at J, with 19 bases in the middle. The germline CDR1 and CDR2 sequences are DFQATT and SNEGSKA (reference sequence). The CDR3 loop spans 14 amino acids. Here the CDR3 reads CSAVIPGASETQYF. DNA of the CDR3: TGCAGTGCCGTAATCCCGGGGGCCAGTGAGACCCAGTACTTC.

This clonotype was found a few times. V and J are TRBV7-9 and TRBJ1-1; D is unclear. The CDR3 has 12 residues. Looked up from germline, CDR1 is SEHNR and CDR2 is FQNEAQ (reference sequence). Trimming removed 1 base at V and 10 bases at J, with 10 bases between. The CDR3 nucleotides are TGTGCCAGCAGCTTAGTCGGGGTGGGAGCTTTCTTT. Residues: CASSLVGVGAFF.

J is TRBJ1-1 and V is TRBV7-3; no clear D gene. With 4 bases removed from V and 0 bases from J, the gap between germline ends came to 6 bases. CDR1 SGHTA and CDR2 FQGTGA come from the germline V gene. CDR3 length equals 13 residues. The CDR3 is CASSSNMNTEAFF. The CDR3 nucleotides read TGTGCCAGCAGCTCTAATATGAACACTGAAGCTTTCTTT.

This clonotype was seen a handful of times. The chain couples TRBV6-6 to TRBJ1-2, with no clear D. The CDR3 length is 15 residues. The V gene's germline CDR1 is MNHNY and CDR2 SVGAGI (reference sequence). The V and J ends lost 0 bases and 0 bases respectively, with 8 bases between them. CDR3 loop: CASSYSMSANYGYTF. CDR3 DNA sequence: TGTGCCAGCAGTTACTCGATGTCAGCTAACTATGGCTACACCTTC.